Listed below are T cell receptor beta chains from one sample, sequenced in a study of regulatory T cells in long-lasting Graves disease. TCRdb analysed the multiplex PCR reads with MiXCR anew, one entry per CDR3 protein. The sample records 400,000 to 550,000 distinct CDR3 sequences, 16% being singletons. The same sample was also studied in work on T cells in Graves' hyperthyroidism and ophthalmopathy.

This material consisted of peripheral blood mononuclear cells (PBMCs), taken at new diagnosis, from a patient treated with antithyroid drugs. The source of these receptors is a woman in her thirties with Graves disease. Each CDR3 is given with its conserved first and last residue. Each record gives: CDR3 protein, CDR3 DNA, clone size, J gene, D gene, V gene. The D gene is left open where the match is weak. The size of a clone is reported for some rows only, either as once, few or many, or as a class for expanded clones.

CASSYSGPINEKLFF	TGTGCCAGCAGTTACTCCGGGCCTATTAATGAAAAACTGTTTTTT	many	TRBJ1-4	.	TRBV6-5
CSERLAGDEQFF	TGCAGTGAGAGACTAGCGGGAGACGAGCAGTTCTTC	few	TRBJ2-1	TRBD2	TRBV20-1
CASSPVGLVGPDTQYF	TGTGCCAGCAGCCCTGTAGGACTAGTGGGCCCAGATACGCAGTATTTT	many	TRBJ2-3	TRBD2	TRBV3-1
CASRRRDGTGELFF	TGCGCCAGCAGAAGACGGGATGGCACCGGGGAGCTGTTTTTT	.	TRBJ2-2	.	TRBV5-1
CASLGDGETQYF	TGTGCCAGCCTTGGGGATGGAGAGACCCAGTACTTC	many	TRBJ2-5	.	TRBV28
CSVGRLGQGGNEQYF	TGCAGCGTTGGAAGGCTGGGGCAAGGGGGTAACGAGCAGTACTTC	many	TRBJ2-7	.	TRBV29-1
CSARDASGRLLDEQFF	TGCAGTGCTAGGGACGCTAGCGGGAGATTGCTTGATGAGCAGTTCTTC	many	TRBJ2-1	TRBD2	TRBV20-1
CASTTPGQEYEQYF	TGTGCCAGCACCACCCCGGGACAAGAATACGAGCAGTACTTC	.	TRBJ2-7	.	TRBV2
CASSLGQGAGEQYF	TGTGCCAGCAGTTTAGGACAGGGGGCGGGCGAGCAGTACTTC	.	TRBJ2-7	TRBD1	TRBV27
CASTRLVGETQYF	TGTGCCAGTACCAGACTAGTAGGTGAGACCCAGTACTTC	.	TRBJ2-5	.	TRBV19
CASSVGPVGELFF	TGTGCCAGCAGCGTAGGGCCTGTCGGGGAGCTGTTTTTT	many	TRBJ2-2	.	TRBV9
CASSSWDFWGNEQFF	TGTGCCAGCAGTTCGTGGGACTTCTGGGGTAATGAGCAGTTCTTC	.	TRBJ2-1	.	TRBV6-2/TRBV6-3
CASSRLGQGNEKLFF	TGTGCCAGCAGCAGACTGGGACAGGGTAATGAAAAACTGTTTTTT	.	TRBJ1-4	TRBD1	TRBV7-8
CASSQESRPNYGYTF	TGTGCCAGCAGCCAAGAAAGCAGACCTAACTATGGCTACACCTTC	many	TRBJ1-2	.	TRBV3-1
CSAEPGANVLTF	TGCAGTGCTGAGCCTGGGGCCAACGTCCTGACTTTC	.	TRBJ2-6	.	TRBV20-1
CASSEASSQFYGYTF	TGTGCCAGCAGTGAAGCGTCGAGTCAGTTCTATGGCTACACCTTC	.	TRBJ1-2	.	TRBV6-2/TRBV6-3
CATSEGTNIQYF	TGTGCCACCAGTGAGGGTACAAACATTCAGTACTTC	.	TRBJ2-4	.	TRBV24-1
CASTNGGGSYNEQFF	TGTGCCAGCACTAACGGGGGGGGCTCCTACAATGAGCAGTTCTTC	many	TRBJ2-1	TRBD2	TRBV6-1
CASSYPSGDNQETQYF	TGTGCCAGCAGTTACCCTAGCGGGGACAACCAAGAGACCCAGTACTTC	many	TRBJ2-5	TRBD2	TRBV6-5
CASSLDAGFTDTQYF	TGTGCCAGCAGCTTAGACGCGGGGTTCACAGATACGCAGTATTTT	many	TRBJ2-3	.	TRBV7-2
CSAGDPLRGLGETQYF	TGCAGTGCTGGGGACCCCCTCAGGGGACTTGGAGAGACCCAGTACTTC	many	TRBJ2-5	.	TRBV20-1
CASSYLGRALFF	TGTGCCAGCAGTTACCTCGGCAGGGCGTTGTTCTTC	many	TRBJ2-1	.	TRBV6-2/TRBV6-3
CASSSGPPGADTQYF	TGTGCCAGCAGCTCTGGTCCCCCGGGTGCAGATACGCAGTATTTT	many	TRBJ2-3	.	TRBV7-2
CASSREGVQGYTF	TGTGCCAGCAGCAGAGAAGGGGTTCAGGGCTACACCTTC	few	TRBJ1-2	.	TRBV9
CASSQREVPYNEQFF	TGTGCCAGCTCACAGCGGGAGGTACCCTACAATGAGCAGTTCTTC	many	TRBJ2-1	TRBD2	TRBV18
CASNLAGGPGAGELFF	TGTGCCAGCAATCTAGCGGGAGGGCCTGGCGCCGGGGAGCTGTTTTTT	many	TRBJ2-2	TRBD2	TRBV2
CASSRQGTGETQYF	TGTGCCAGTAGTAGACAGGGTACAGGGGAGACCCAGTACTTC	.	TRBJ2-5	TRBD1	TRBV19
CSASDYANYGYTF	TGCAGTGCCTCAGATTATGCTAACTATGGCTACACCTTC	many	TRBJ1-2	.	TRBV20-1
CASSFGLAGGGETQYF	TGTGCCAGCAGCTTTGGGCTAGCGGGAGGAGGAGAGACCCAGTACTTC	many	TRBJ2-5	TRBD2	TRBV7-3
CAIRGTETNTGELFF	TGTGCCATCAGAGGGACGGAGACGAACACCGGGGAGCTGTTTTTT	.	TRBJ2-2	.	TRBV10-3
CASSRTGMKTQYF	TGTGCCAGCAGCCGGACAGGGATGAAGACCCAGTACTTC	.	TRBJ2-5	TRBD1	TRBV27
CASSRAPGLADNEQFF	TGTGCCAGCAGCCGGGCCCCGGGACTAGCGGACAATGAGCAGTTCTTC	many	TRBJ2-1	TRBD2	TRBV7-9
CASSLLLGETQYF	TGCGCCAGCAGCCTACTATTGGGGGAGACCCAGTACTTC	few	TRBJ2-5	.	TRBV4-1
CASSSDTGMNTEAFF	TGTGCCAGCAGCTCCGACACGGGAATGAACACTGAAGCTTTCTTT	many	TRBJ1-1	.	TRBV5-5
CAWSSSGITDTQYF	TGTGCCTGGAGCTCTAGCGGGATCACAGATACGCAGTATTTT	many	TRBJ2-3	TRBD2	TRBV30
CASSVAGDYRYNEQFF	TGTGCCAGCAGCGTAGCCGGGGACTACCGATACAATGAGCAGTTCTTC	many	TRBJ2-1	TRBD2	TRBV9
CASSQAFLNHGTEAFF	TGCGCCAGCAGCCAAGCATTTCTAAATCACGGGACTGAAGCTTTCTTT	many	TRBJ1-1	.	TRBV4-3
CAISSDRSPQATNEKLFF	TGTGCCATCAGCTCGGACAGGTCTCCCCAGGCAACTAATGAAAAACTGTTTTTT	many	TRBJ1-4	TRBD1	TRBV10-3
CASRGLAGADTQYF	TGTGCCAGCAGGGGACTAGCGGGCGCAGATACGCAGTATTTT	many	TRBJ2-3	TRBD2	TRBV12-3/TRBV12-4
CASRRAGAYEQYF	TGTGCCAGCAGGCGGGCAGGGGCCTACGAGCAGTACTTC	many	TRBJ2-7	.	TRBV2